This T cell receptor beta chain was obtained from a study of PD-L1 blockade in urothelial cancer. On the study more broadly: Treatment start was followed by blood analysis at 3 weeks (second dose) and again at 6 weeks.

Each PCR contained spiked-in synthetic TCR analog templates. Libraries were prepared by immunoSEQ multiplex PCR; TCRdb keeps only in-frame clonotypes and omits some of them. The sample yields tens of thousands of clones, approximately 72% seen once. Germline V gene data show CDR1 as MNHNY and CDR2 as SVGAGI (reference sequence). V was trimmed by 2 bases and J by 6 bases, leaving 13 bases between them. CDR3 length: 14 residues. This clone was counted once. Regarding time point: pretreatment peripheral blood. The sequences come from PBMCs, collected around atezolizumab (anti-PD-L1) treatment. This TCR was sampled from an older man with urothelial cancer. The chain joins TRBV6-6 to TRBJ1-2; D gene uncertain. In nucleotides, the CDR3 is TGTGCCAGCAGTTACGGGGAGGGAACGGATGGCTACACCTTC. Translating gives CASSYGEGTDGYTF.